This TCR beta chain emerged from a study of blood T cells in healthy people across ages. V was cut by 2 bases and J by 3 bases, with 14 bases left in between. Looked up from germline, CDR1 is LGHNT and CDR2 is FRNRAP. CDR3 length equals 15 residues. Together with a sample-barcoded 5' primer, a J-beta primer mix was included in a second PCR lasting about 7 to 11 cycles. TCRdb passed the 5' RACE reads through MiXCR, listing each CDR3 protein once. The sample includes 1,500,000 or so distinct CDR3 sequences, under 55% of them seen just once. The source material was blood. This chain joins TRBV12-5 and TRBJ2-7; D uncertain. The clonotype comes from a woman aged 18 to 35 in good health. In DNA, the CDR3 is TGTGCTAGTGGTTTGTGGCCAGAGGAGCTCTACGAGCAGTACTTC. This codes for CASGLWPEELYEQYF. The entire variable domain, with the rest obtained from reference TRBV12-5 and TRBJ2-7, is as follows: DARVTQTPRHKVTEMGQEVTMRCQPILGHNTVFWYRQTMMQGLELLAYFRNRAPLDDSGMPKDRFSAEMPDATLATLKIQPSEPRDSAVYFCASGLWPEELYEQYFGPGTRLTVT.